Sequencing of this T cell receptor beta chain was carried out in a study of blood T cell repertoires in COVID-19. This CDR3 comprises 16 residues. Trimming cost V 2 bases and J 3 bases; bases outside gene matches: 4. Per germline, CDR1 MNHEY and CDR2 SVGAGI. Generated by immunoSEQ multiplex PCR, the TCRdb table keeps only in-frame clones and is missing some. The sample holds approximately 110,000 clones; about four fifths are singletons and the top ten take 37%. Sequencing was done on a sample of peripheral blood. The sequence came from an older man with acute or convalescent COVID-19. This chain uses TRBV6-5 with TRBJ2-6; 7 bases map to TRBD1. The CDR3 reads CASSYVGGHGANVLTF. CDR3 DNA: TGTGCCAGCAGTTACGTAGGGGGCCATGGGGCCAACGTCCTGACTTTC.